Listed below are T cell receptor beta chains from one sample, sequenced in a study of long-term antiretroviral therapy in people with HIV. Produced via immunoSEQ multiplex PCR; TCRdb's table is partial and in-frame only. The repertoire consists of just over 35,000 clones, with approximately 94% occurring once and the leading ten covering about 3.6%. This specimen consisted of unsorted PBMCs, obtained 4.1 years after starting antiretroviral therapy. The origin of the receptors is a woman aged 50 to 65 with HIV. Each CDR3 is given with its conserved first and last residue. D genes are given only for firm matches. Size values are once, few and many counts, or a class for expanded clones, and some rows have none.

TRBV19,.,TRBD1,TRBJ2-6,CASSFTRDRDLSGANVLTF,TGTGCCAGTAGTTTTACCCGGGACAGGGACCTCTCTGGGGCCAACGTCCTGACTTTC
TRBV4-1,.,.,TRBJ2-7,CASSQDWMGSREQYF,TGCGCCAGCAGCCAAGACTGGATGGGTTCGCGAGAGCAGTACTTC
TRBV27,.,.,TRBJ1-6,CASSLSGRGWASNPLHF,TGTGCCAGCAGTTTATCAGGCAGGGGATGGGCCTCTAACCCCCTCCACTTT
TRBV19,.,TRBD2,TRBJ2-2,CASGTRDLTGELFF,TGTGCCAGCGGGACTAGAGACCTCACCGGGGAGCTGTTTTTT
TRBV30,.,.,TRBJ1-1,CAWRRGNTEAFF,TGTGCCTGGAGGAGGGGAAACACTGAAGCTTTCTTT
TRBV7-2,.,.,TRBJ2-1,CASSTRPGSSYNEQFF,TGTGCCAGCAGCACCCGTCCAGGGAGCTCCTACAATGAGCAGTTCTTC
TRBV18,once,.,TRBJ1-2,CASSPSFQFDGYTF,TGTGCCAGCTCACCAAGTTTTCAGTTCGATGGCTACACCTTC
TRBV4-1,.,.,TRBJ2-2,CASSQPKESAGELFF,TGCGCCAGCAGCCAACCAAAGGAATCGGCCGGGGAGCTGTTTTTT
TRBV18,.,.,TRBJ1-5,CASSPGSESNQPQHF,TGTGCCAGCTCACCAGGCTCAGAGAGCAATCAGCCCCAGCATTTT
TRBV15,.,.,TRBJ1-1,CATSRDRGRTEAFF,TGTGCCACCAGCAGAGATCGGGGGAGGACTGAAGCTTTCTTT
TRBV6-1,.,TRBD2,TRBJ2-1,CASRSGTRFFNEQFF,TGTGCCAGCAGGTCTGGGACTAGGTTCTTCAATGAGCAGTTCTTC
TRBV7-2,.,TRBD2,TRBJ2-5,CASSPRLAGTSVTQYF,TGTGCCAGCAGCCCCAGACTAGCGGGGACGTCGGTGACCCAGTACTTC
TRBV18,once,.,TRBJ2-7,CASSFSGGGEQYF,TGTGCCAGCTCTTTTTCTGGTGGGGGCGAGCAGTACTTC
TRBV15,.,.,TRBJ2-1,CATARGGGHNEQFF,TGTGCCACCGCCCGGGGTGGGGGCCACAATGAGCAGTTCTTC
TRBV14,.,.,TRBJ2-7,CASRYGTWDEQYF,TGTGCCAGCAGATATGGGACTTGGGACGAGCAGTACTTC
TRBV18,.,.,TRBJ2-5,CASSPPAGRPKETQYF,TGTGCCAGCTCACCACCGGCGGGGAGGCCGAAAGAGACCCAGTACTTC
TRBV19,.,.,TRBJ2-6,CASLQGAGANVLTF,TGTGCCAGCCTACAGGGAGCCGGGGCCAACGTCCTGACTTTC
TRBV30,.,.,TRBJ1-2,CAQGVRGYTF,TGTGCCCAGGGTGTTCGAGGCTACACCTTC
TRBV7-9,.,.,TRBJ2-5,CASSLADGQETQYF,TGTGCCAGCAGCTTAGCGGACGGGCAAGAGACCCAGTACTTC
TRBV5-5,once,.,TRBJ2-5,CASSLGRIQETQYF,TGTGCCAGCAGCTTAGGACGGATCCAAGAGACCCAGTACTTC